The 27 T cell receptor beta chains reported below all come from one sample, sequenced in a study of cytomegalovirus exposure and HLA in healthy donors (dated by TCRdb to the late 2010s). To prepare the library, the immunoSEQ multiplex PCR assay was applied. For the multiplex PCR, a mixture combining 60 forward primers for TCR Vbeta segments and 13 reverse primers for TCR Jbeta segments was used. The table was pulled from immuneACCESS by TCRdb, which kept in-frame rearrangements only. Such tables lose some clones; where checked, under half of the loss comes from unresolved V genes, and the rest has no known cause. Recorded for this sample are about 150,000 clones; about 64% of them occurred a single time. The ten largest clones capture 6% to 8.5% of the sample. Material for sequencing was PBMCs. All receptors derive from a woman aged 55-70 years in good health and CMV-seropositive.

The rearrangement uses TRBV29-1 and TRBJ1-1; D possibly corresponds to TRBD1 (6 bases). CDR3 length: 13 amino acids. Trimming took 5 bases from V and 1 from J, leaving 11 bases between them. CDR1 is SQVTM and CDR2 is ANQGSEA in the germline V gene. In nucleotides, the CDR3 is TGCAGCGTTACCAGGGGTCCGAACACTGAAGCTTTCTTT. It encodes CSVTRGPNTEAFF.

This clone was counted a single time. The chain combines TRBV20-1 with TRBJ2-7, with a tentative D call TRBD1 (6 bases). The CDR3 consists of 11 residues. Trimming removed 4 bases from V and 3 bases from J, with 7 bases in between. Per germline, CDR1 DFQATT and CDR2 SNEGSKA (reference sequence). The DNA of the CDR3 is TGCAGTGCTATCAGGGGCTACGAGCAGTACTTC. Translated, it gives CSAIRGYEQYF.

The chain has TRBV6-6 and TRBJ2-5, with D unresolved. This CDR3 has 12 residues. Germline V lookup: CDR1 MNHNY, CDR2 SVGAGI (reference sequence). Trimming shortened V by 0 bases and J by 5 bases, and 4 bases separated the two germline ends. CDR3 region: CASSYSRETQYF. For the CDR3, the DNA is TGTGCCAGCAGTTACTCGAGGGAGACCCAGTACTTC.

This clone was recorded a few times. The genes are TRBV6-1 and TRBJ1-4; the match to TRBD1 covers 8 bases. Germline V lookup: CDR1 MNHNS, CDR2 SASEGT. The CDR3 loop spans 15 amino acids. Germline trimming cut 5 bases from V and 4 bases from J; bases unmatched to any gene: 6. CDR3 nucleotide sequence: TGTGCCAGCAGTACCCGGGACAGGAATAATGAAAAACTGTTTTTT. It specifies CASSTRDRNNEKLFF.

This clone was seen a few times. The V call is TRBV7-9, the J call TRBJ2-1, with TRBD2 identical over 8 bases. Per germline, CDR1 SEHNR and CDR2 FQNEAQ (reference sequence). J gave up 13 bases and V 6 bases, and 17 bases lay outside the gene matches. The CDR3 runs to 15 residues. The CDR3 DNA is TGTGCCAGCAGTCTCGATAGTAGCGGGACCAAAGGACAGTTCTTC. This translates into CASSLDSSGTKGQFF.

CDR3 DNA: TGTGCCAGCAGCGGGACAAGCTACGAGCAGTACTTC. Encoded protein: CASSGTSYEQYF. The chain joins TRBV5-6 to TRBJ2-7, with D possibly being TRBD1 (6 bases). V dropped 4 bases and J dropped 3 bases, with 8 bases sitting between them. The germline V gene encodes CDR1 SGHDT and CDR2 YYEEEE. The CDR3 is made up of 12 amino acids. Complete variable domain (other parts from reference TRBV5-6 and TRBJ2-7): DAGVTQSPTHLIKTRGQQVTLRCSPKSGHDTVSWYQQALGQGPQFIFQYYEEEERQRGNFPDRFSGHQFPNYSSELNVNALLLGDSALYLCASSGTSYEQYFGPGTRLTVT.

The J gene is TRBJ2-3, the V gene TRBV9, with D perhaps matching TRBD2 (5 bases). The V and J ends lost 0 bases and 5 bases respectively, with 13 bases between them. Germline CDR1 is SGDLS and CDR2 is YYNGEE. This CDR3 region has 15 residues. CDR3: CASSVASGVKDTQYF. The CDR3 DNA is TGTGCCAGCAGCGTAGCTTCCGGGGTAAAAGATACGCAGTATTTT. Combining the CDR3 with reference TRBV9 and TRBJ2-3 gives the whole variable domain DSGVTQTPKHLITATGQRVTLRCSPRSGDLSVYWYQQSLDQGLQFLIQYYNGEERAKGNILERFSAQQFPDLHSELNLSSLELGDSALYFCASSVASGVKDTQYFGPGTRLTVL.

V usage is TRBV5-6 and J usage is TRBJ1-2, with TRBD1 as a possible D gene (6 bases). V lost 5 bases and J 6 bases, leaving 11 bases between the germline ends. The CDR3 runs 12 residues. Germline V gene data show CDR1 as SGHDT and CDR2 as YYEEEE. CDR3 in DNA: TGTGCCAGCAGGCAGGGGTTGCATGGCTACACCTTC. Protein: CASRQGLHGYTF.

The CDR3: CASSQTGGGRLSNEQFF. CDR3 nucleotides: TGCGCCAGCAGCCAGACAGGGGGCGGGCGACTCAGCAATGAGCAGTTCTTC. This chain links TRBV4-1 with TRBJ2-1; 10 bases match TRBD1. After removal of 3 bases from V and 6 bases from J, the junction contained 11 bases not matched to a gene. CDR1 is MGHRA, CDR2 YSYEKL, per germline. The CDR3 consists of 17 residues.

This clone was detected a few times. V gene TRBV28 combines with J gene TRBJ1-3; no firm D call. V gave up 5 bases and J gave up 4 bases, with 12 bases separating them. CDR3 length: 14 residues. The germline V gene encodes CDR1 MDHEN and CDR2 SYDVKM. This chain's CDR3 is CASSPLAGGNTIYF. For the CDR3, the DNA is TGTGCCAGCAGTCCCTTGGCGGGCGGAAACACCATATATTTT.

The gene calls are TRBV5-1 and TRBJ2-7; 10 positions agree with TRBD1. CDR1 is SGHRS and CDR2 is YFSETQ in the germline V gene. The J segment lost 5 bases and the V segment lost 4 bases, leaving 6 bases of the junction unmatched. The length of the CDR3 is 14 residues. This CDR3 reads CASSTGQGKDEQYF. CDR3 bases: TGCGCCAGCAGCACGGGACAGGGGAAAGACGAGCAGTACTTC.

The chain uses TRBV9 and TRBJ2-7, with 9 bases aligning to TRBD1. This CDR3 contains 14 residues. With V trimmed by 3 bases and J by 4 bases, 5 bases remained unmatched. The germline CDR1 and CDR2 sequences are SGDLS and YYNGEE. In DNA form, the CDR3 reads TGTGCCAGCAGCGCCGACAGGGGGGGATACGAGCAGTACTTC. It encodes CASSADRGGYEQYF. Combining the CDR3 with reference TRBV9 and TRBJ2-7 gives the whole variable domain DSGVTQTPKHLITATGQRVTLRCSPRSGDLSVYWYQQSLDQGLQFLIQYYNGEERAKGNILERFSAQQFPDLHSELNLSSLELGDSALYFCASSADRGGYEQYFGPGTRLTVT.

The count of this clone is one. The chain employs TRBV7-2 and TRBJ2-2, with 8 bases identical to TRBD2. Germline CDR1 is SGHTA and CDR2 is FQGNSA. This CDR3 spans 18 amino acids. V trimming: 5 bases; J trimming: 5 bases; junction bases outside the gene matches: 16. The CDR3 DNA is TGTGCCAGCAGCCCTGCTCCTAGCGGGCACATCGGTACCGGGGAGCTGTTTTTT. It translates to CASSPAPSGHIGTGELFF.

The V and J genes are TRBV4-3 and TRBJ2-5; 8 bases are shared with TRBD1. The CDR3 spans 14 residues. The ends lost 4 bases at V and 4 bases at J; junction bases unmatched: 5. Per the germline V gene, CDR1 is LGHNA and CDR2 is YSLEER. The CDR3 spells CASSPRDRGETQYF. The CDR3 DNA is TGCGCCAGCAGCCCCCGAGACAGGGGAGAGACCCAGTACTTC.

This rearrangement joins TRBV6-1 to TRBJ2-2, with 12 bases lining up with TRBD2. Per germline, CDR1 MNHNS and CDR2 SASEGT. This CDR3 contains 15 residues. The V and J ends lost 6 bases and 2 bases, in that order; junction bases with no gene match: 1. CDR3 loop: CASSGLAGNTGELFF. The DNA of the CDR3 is TGTGCCAGCAGCGGACTAGCGGGAAACACCGGGGAGCTGTTTTTT.

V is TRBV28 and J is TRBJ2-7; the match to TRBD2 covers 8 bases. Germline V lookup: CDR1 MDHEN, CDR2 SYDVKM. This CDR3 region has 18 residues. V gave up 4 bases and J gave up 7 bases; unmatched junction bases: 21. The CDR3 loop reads CASSSLSRLAGTSEEQYF. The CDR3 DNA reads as TGTGCCAGCAGTTCCCTTAGCCGCTTAGCGGGAACGTCGGAGGAGCAGTACTTC.

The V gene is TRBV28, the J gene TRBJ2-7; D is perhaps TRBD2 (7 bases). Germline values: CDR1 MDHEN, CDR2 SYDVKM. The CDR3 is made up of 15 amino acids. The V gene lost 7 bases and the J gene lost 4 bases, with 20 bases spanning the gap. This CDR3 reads CASTGGGGKPYEQYF. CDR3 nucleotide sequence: TGTGCCAGCACGGGGGGCGGGGGTAAGCCGTACGAGCAGTACTTC.

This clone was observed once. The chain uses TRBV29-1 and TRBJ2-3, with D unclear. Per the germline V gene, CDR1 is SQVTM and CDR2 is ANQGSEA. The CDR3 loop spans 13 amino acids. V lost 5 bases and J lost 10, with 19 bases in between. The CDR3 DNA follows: TGCAGCGTTAGGAGAGGCGTTATTGGATCGCAGTATTTT. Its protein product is CSVRRGVIGSQYF.

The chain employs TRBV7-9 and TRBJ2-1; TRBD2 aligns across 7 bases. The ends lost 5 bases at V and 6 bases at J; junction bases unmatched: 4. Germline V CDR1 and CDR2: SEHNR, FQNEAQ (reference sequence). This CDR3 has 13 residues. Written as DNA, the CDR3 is TGTGCCAGCAGCGGGAGGGACCGCAATGAGCAGTTCTTC. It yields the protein CASSGRDRNEQFF.

CDR3 region: CASSQDPGQGFYEQYF. Here the CDR3 DNA reads TGTGCCAGCAGCCAAGACCCCGGACAGGGCTTCTACGAGCAGTACTTC. The V and J genes are TRBV4-2 and TRBJ2-7, with TRBD1 matching 8 bases. J gave up 3 bases and V 0 bases, and 7 bases lay outside the gene matches. The CDR3 is made up of 16 amino acids. Germline assignment: CDR1 LGHNA and CDR2 YNFKEQ.

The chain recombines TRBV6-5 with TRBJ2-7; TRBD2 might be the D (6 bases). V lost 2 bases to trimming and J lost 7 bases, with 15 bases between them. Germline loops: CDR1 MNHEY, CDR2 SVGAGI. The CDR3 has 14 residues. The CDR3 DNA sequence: TGTGCCAGCAGTTACAGTCTTGCGGGGAGTGAGCAGTACTTC. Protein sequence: CASSYSLAGSEQYF.

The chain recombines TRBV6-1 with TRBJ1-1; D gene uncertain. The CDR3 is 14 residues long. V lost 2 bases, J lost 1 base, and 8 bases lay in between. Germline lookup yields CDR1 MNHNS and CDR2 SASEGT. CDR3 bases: TGTGCCAGCAGTGAAACGACACCGAACACTGAAGCTTTCTTT. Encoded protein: CASSETTPNTEAFF.

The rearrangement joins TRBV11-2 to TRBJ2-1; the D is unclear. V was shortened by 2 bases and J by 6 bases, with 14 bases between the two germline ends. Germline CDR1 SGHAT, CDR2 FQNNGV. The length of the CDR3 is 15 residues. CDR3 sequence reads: CASSLRLDGLNEQFF. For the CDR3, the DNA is TGTGCCAGCAGCTTACGGCTAGACGGTCTCAATGAGCAGTTCTTC.

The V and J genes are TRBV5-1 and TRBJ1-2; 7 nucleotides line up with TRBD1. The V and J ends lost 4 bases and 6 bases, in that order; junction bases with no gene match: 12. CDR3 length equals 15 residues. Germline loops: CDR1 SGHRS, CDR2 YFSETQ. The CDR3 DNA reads TGCGCCAGCAGCATACAGGGGATGGAGGCTGATGGCTACACCTTC. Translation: CASSIQGMEADGYTF.

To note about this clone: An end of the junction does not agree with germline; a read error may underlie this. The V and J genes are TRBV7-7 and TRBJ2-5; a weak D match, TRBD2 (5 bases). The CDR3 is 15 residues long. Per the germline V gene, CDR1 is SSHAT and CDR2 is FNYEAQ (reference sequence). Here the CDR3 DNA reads TGTGCTAGCAGCTTCCCCCCAAGCGGCTCAGAGACCCAGTACTTC. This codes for CASSFPPSGSETQYF.

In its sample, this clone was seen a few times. The CDR3: CASSGSLGDEQYF. CDR3 nucleotide sequence: TGCGCCAGCAGCGGGAGTTTGGGCGACGAGCAGTACTTC. The chain couples TRBV10-1 to TRBJ2-7; D might be TRBD2 (6 bases). The CDR3 runs 13 residues. Germline CDR1 and CDR2: WNHNN and SYGVQD (reference sequence). The V gene lost 6 bases and the J gene lost 5 bases, with 14 bases spanning the gap.

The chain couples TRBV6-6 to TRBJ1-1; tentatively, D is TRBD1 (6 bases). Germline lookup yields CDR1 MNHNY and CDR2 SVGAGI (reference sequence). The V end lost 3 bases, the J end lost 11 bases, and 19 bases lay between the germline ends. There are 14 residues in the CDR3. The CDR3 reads CASSYTSGGRRAFF. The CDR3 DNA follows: TGTGCCAGCAGTTATACGAGCGGGGGGCGGAGGGCTTTCTTT.